This note documents a single T cell receptor (beta chain) sequence. The sample is drawn from a study of T cell responses to AZD1222 COVID-19 vaccine. Clones were sequenced by immunoSEQ multiplex PCR, and TCRdb holds only the in-frame ones, with some missing. Of 150,000 to 200,000 clones in the sample, 88% were seen once. CDR1 SGHTA and CDR2 FQGNSA come from the germline V gene. Trimming took off 1 base at V and 7 bases at J, with 17 bases between the two ends. This CDR3 region has 16 residues. V is TRBV7-2 and J is TRBJ1-5; a possible D gene is TRBD1 (5 bases). This sequence originates from an adult who received the AZD1222 COVID-19 vaccine. The material sequenced was peripheral blood, taken 28 days after the second AZD1222 dose. The CDR3 region has the DNA TGTGCCAGCAGCTTAGGATGGAGGGGCGCGGACCAGCCCCAGCATTTT. Translated: CASSLGWRGADQPQHF.